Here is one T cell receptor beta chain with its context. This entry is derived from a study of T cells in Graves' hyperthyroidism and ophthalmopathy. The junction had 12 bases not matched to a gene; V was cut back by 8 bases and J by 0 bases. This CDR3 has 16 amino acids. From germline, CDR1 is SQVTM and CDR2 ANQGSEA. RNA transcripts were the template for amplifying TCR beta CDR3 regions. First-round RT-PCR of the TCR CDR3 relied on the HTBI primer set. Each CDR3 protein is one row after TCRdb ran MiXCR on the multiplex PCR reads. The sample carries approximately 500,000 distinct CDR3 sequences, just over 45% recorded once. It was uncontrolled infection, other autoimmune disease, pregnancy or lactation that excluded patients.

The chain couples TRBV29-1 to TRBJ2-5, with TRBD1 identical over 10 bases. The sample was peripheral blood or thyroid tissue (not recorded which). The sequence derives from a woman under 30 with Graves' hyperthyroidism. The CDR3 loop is CSILTGGWVYQETQYF. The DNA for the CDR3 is TGCAGCATCCTGACAGGGGGCTGGGTGTACCAAGAGACCCAGTACTTC.